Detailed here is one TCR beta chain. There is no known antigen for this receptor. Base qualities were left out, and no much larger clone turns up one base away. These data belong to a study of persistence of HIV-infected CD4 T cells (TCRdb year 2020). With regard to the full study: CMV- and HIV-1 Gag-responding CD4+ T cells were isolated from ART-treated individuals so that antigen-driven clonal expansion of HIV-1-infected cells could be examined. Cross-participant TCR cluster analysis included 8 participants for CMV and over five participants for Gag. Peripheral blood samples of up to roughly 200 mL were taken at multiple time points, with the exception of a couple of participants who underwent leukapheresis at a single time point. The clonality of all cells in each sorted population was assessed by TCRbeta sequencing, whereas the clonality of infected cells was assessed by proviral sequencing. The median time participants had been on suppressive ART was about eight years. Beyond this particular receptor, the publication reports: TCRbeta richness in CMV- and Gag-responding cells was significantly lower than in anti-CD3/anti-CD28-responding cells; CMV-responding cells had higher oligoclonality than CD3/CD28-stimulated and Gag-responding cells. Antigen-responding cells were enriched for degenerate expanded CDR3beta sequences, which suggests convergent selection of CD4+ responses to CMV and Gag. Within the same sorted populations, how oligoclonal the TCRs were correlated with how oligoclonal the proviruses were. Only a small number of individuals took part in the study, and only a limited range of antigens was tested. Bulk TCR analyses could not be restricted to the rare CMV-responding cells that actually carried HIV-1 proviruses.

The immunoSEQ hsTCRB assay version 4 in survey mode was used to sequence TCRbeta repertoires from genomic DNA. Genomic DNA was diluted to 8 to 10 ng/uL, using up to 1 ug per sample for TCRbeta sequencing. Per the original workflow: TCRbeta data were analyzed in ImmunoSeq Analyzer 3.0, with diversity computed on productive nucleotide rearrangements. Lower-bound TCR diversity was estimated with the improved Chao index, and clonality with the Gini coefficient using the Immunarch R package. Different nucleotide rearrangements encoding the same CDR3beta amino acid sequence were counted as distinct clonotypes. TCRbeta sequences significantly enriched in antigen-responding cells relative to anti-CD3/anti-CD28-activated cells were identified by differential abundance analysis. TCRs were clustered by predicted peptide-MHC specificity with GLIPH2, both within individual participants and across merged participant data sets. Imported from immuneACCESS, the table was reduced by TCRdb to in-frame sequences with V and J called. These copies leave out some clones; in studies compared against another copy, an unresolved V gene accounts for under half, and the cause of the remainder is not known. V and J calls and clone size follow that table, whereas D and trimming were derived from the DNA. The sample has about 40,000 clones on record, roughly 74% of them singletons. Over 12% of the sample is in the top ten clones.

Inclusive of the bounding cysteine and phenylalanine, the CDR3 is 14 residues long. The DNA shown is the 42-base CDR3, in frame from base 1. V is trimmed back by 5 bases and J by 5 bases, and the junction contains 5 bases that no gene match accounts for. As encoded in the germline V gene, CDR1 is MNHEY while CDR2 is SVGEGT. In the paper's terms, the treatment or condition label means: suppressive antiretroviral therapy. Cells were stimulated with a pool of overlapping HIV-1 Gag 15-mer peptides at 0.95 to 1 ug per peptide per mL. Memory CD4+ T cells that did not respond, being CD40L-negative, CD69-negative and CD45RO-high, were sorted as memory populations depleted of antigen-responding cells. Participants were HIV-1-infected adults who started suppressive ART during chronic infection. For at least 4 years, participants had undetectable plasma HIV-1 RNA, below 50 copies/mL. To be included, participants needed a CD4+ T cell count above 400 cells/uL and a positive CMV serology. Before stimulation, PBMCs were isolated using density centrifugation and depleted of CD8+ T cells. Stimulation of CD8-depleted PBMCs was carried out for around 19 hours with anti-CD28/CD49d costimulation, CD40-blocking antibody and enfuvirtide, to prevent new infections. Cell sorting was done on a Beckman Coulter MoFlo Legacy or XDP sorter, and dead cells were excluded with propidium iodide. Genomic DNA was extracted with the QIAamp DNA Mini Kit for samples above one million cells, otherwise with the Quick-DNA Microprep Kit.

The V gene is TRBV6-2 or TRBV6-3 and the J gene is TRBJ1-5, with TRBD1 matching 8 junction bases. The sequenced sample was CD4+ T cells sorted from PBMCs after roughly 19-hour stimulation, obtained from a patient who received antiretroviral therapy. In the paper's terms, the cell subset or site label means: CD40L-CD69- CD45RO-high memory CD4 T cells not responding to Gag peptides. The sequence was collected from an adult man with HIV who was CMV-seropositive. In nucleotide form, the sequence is TGTGCCAGCAGTACATGGACAGGGTATCAGCCCCAGCATTTT. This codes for CASSTWTGYQPQHF.